This T cell receptor beta chain was profiled in a study of CD8 T cells in Susac syndrome. CDR3 length: 15 amino acids. V was pared by 4 bases and J by 4 bases, with 5 bases of the junction left unmatched. Germline-derived CDR1 and CDR2 are SEHNR and FQNEAQ (reference sequence). Random hexamers were used to reverse transcribe the RNA input (about 0.5 to 1 ug). TCRdb re-called the immunoSEQ multiplex PCR reads with MiXCR, one entry per CDR3 protein. The table shows some 100,000 distinct CDR3 sequences, with around 92% occurring only once. The chain combines TRBV7-9 with TRBJ2-3, with 10 positions matching TRBD2. This receptor was taken from a human donor in good health. The sequenced sample was CD8+ T cells from PBMCs. The CDR3 protein is CASSSASGSPDTQYF. The DNA for the CDR3 is TGTGCCAGCAGCTCCGCTAGCGGGAGTCCAGATACGCAGTATTTT.